The 16 T cell receptor beta chains in this list originate from one sample, sequenced in a study of cytomegalovirus exposure and HLA in healthy donors (dated by TCRdb to the late 2010s). The library was generated by the immunoSEQ multiplex PCR assay. For the multiplex PCR, a mixture combining 60 forward primers for TCR Vbeta segments and 13 reverse primers for TCR Jbeta segments was used. The table was pulled from immuneACCESS by TCRdb, which kept in-frame rearrangements only. Such tables lose some clones; where checked, under half of the loss comes from unresolved V genes, and the rest has no known cause. Across this sample there are about 230,000 clones, with 70% to 90% seen only once. The leading ten clones occupy 0.24% of the sample. Material for sequencing was PBMCs. The receptor set was obtained from a girl aged 2 to 10 in good health and CMV-seronegative.

This clone has just a few counts. The CDR3 spells CASSLGGRDLQFF. The CDR3 coding sequence is TGTGCCAGCAGCTTAGGGGGAAGGGACTTGCAGTTCTTC. The genes are TRBV7-9 and TRBJ2-1, with D possibly matching TRBD2 (6 bases). The germline gives CDR1 SEHNR, CDR2 FQNEAQ (reference sequence). Trimming shortened V by 1 base and J by 12 bases, and 13 bases separated the two germline ends. The CDR3 covers 13 residues.

CDR3 sequence (DNA): TGTGCCATCAGTGGAAAAGTGATGGGACAGATCTACGAGCAGTACTTC. It translates to CAISGKVMGQIYEQYF. V is TRBV10-3 and J is TRBJ2-7, with 7 bases matching TRBD1. Trimming removed 4 bases from V and 3 bases from J; junction bases left unmatched: 12. The CDR3 covers 16 residues. CDR1 and CDR2 (germline): ENHRY, SYGVKD.

This chain links TRBV9 with TRBJ2-5; the match to TRBD1 covers 8 bases. Trimming at V came to 0 bases and at J to 2 bases, leaving 3 bases not matched to a gene. CDR3 size: 15 residues. CDR1 and CDR2 (germline): SGDLS, YYNGEE. The CDR3 DNA is TGTGCCAGCAGCGTAGTGAACAGGGGGCAAGAGACCCAGTACTTC. It yields the protein CASSVVNRGQETQYF.

J is TRBJ2-3 and V is TRBV7-8; weak D call: TRBD2 (6 bases). Trimming took 1 base from V and 8 from J, leaving 10 bases between them. Germline assignment: CDR1 SGHVS and CDR2 FQNEAQ. CDR3 length: 13 amino acids. The CDR3 region has the DNA TGTGCCAGCAGCTTAGTGTCGGGGGTTACGCAGTATTTT. Protein sequence: CASSLVSGVTQYF. The complete variable domain, with remaining parts taken from reference TRBV7-8 and TRBJ2-3, reads GAGVSQSPRYKVAKRGQDVALRCDPISGHVSLFWYQQALGQGPEFLTYFQNEAQLDKSGLPSDRFFAERPEGSVSTLKIQRTQQEDSAVYLCASSLVSGVTQYFGPGTRLTVL.

The rearrangement uses TRBV5-1 and TRBJ2-2; 10 bases match TRBD2. Losses at the gene ends were 0 bases for V and 1 base for J; bases not matched to a gene: 0. The CDR3 sequence is 16 residues long. The germline V gene encodes CDR1 SGHRS and CDR2 YFSETQ. The CDR3 DNA sequence: TGCGCCAGCAGCTTGGGACTAGCGGGGAACACCGGGGAGCTGTTTTTT. Its translation: CASSLGLAGNTGELFF.

The CDR3 region is CASSMTGRRGYTF. The DNA for the CDR3 is TGTGCCAGCAGCATGACAGGGAGGCGAGGCTACACCTTC. The chain joins TRBV27 to TRBJ1-2; TRBD1 matches at 7 bases. This CDR3 spans 13 amino acids. Looked up from germline, CDR1 is MNHEY and CDR2 is SMNVEV (reference sequence). V lost 6 bases and J lost 8; bases outside the gene matches: 9.

The rearrangement joins TRBV5-1 to TRBJ2-5; 8 nucleotides agree with TRBD2. The J call may be wrong; the DNA end is better matched by TRBJ2-7. The CDR3 length is 17 residues. Germline V CDR1 and CDR2: SGHRS, YFSETQ. CDR3 in DNA: TGCGCCAGCAGCTTGGGGGTGACTAGCGATCGGATGTACGAGCAGTACTTC. As protein: CASSLGVTSDRMYEQYF.

This chain uses TRBV6-5 with TRBJ2-7; 7 bases line up with TRBD1. In germline, CDR1 is MNHEY, CDR2 SVGAGI. The CDR3 length is 14 residues. The V and J ends lost 6 bases and 4 bases, in that order; junction bases with no gene match: 9. The CDR3 DNA is TGTGCCAGCAGGGGACAGAAGGCAAATTACGAGCAGTACTTC. Its translation: CASRGQKANYEQYF.

This chain joins TRBV2 and TRBJ2-1; D may be TRBD1 (5 bases). Trimming took off 8 bases at V and 0 bases at J, with 11 bases between the two ends. CDR3 length equals 14 residues. Germline V gene data show CDR1 as SNHLY and CDR2 as FYNNEI. CDR3 sequence: CASVGQGSYNEQFF. As DNA, the CDR3 is TGTGCCAGCGTAGGGCAGGGCTCCTACAATGAGCAGTTCTTC.

The count of this clone is one. The V and J genes are TRBV6-5 and TRBJ2-5, with D possibly being TRBD1 (6 bases). Trimming took off 6 bases at V and 3 bases at J, with 17 bases between the two ends. In germline, CDR1 is MNHEY, CDR2 SVGAGI. CDR3 length equals 15 residues. In DNA form, the CDR3 reads TGTGCCAGCAGGACAGACAGGTGGCATAAAGAGACCCAGTACTTC. It codes for CASRTDRWHKETQYF.

The V gene is TRBV27, the J gene TRBJ1-5; 8 nucleotides align to TRBD1. V gave up 5 bases and J gave up 2 bases; unmatched junction bases: 2. Germline CDR1 reads MNHEY; CDR2 reads SMNVEV (reference sequence). The length of the CDR3 is 14 residues. This CDR3 is CASSPGQGNQPQHF. The CDR3 DNA reads as TGTGCCAGCAGTCCGGGACAGGGCAATCAGCCCCAGCATTTT.

A word on this clone: At one end, the junction sequence differs from germline, possibly due to a read error. This chain joins TRBV7-9 and TRBJ1-2; D not resolved. CDR1 is SEHNR, CDR2 FQNEAQ, per germline (reference sequence). This CDR3 contains 16 residues. CDR3 protein: CSSSLFIPTTNYGYTF. The DNA of the CDR3 is TGTTCCAGCAGCTTATTTATTCCAACAACCAACTATGGCTACACCTTC.

Concerning this clone: The junction departs from germline at one end; a sequencing error may be responsible. The genes are TRBV7-9 and TRBJ2-5, with a weak D call TRBD2 (6 bases). CDR1 SEHNR and CDR2 FQNEAQ come from the germline V gene (reference sequence). This CDR3 comprises 14 residues. The chain's CDR3 is CASSLATDQETQYF. The CDR3 DNA sequence: TGTGCCAGCAGCCTAGCGACAGACCAAGAGACCCAGTACTTC.

In this sample, this clone turned up once. The chain couples TRBV6-6 to TRBJ1-1, with 7 bases lining up with TRBD1. Losses at the gene ends were 2 bases for V and 1 base for J; bases not matched to a gene: 4. The CDR3 is 15 amino acids. Per germline, CDR1 MNHNY and CDR2 SVGAGI (reference sequence). DNA of the CDR3: TGTGCCAGCAGTTACGGGGGACAGTCGAACACTGAAGCTTTCTTT. This gives the protein CASSYGGQSNTEAFF.

The chain recombines TRBV10-3 with TRBJ2-7; TRBD2 agrees at 9 bases. V was clipped by 2 bases and J by 7 bases; unmatched bases: 9. Germline V gives CDR1 ENHRY, CDR2 SYGVKD. CDR3 length: 15 residues. As DNA, the CDR3 is TGTGCCATCAGTGAGACCATAGCGGGAGTGAGGGAGCAGTACTTC. The encoded protein is CAISETIAGVREQYF.

V is TRBV6-5 and J is TRBJ1-6; D not resolved. The V gene's germline CDR1 is MNHEY and CDR2 SVGAGI. V lost 2 bases, J lost 0 bases, and 8 bases lay in between. This CDR3 spans 16 amino acids. This CDR3 is CASSYERASYNSPLHF. CDR3 DNA sequence: TGTGCCAGCAGTTACGAGCGGGCCTCCTATAATTCACCCCTCCACTTT.